The present TCR beta chain was sequenced within a study of blood T cell repertoires in COVID-19. Across the whole study: Sites in the United States, Italy and Spain provided acute and convalescent COVID-19 samples. PBMCs, B-cell-depleted T cells, or T cells were the source of the cDNA or gDNA that made up the material.

Authors' analysis steps: Reference gene primer amplification gave estimated nucleated cell counts. TCRdb's table, derived via immunoSEQ multiplex PCR, lists solely in-frame clones and lacks some. That table supplies the V and J calls and clone size; D and trimming were determined from the DNA. The sample includes some 330,000 clones, approximately 90% seen only once; the top ten take roughly 4.1%. J was trimmed by 6 bases and V by 3 bases; bases with no gene match: 7. The CDR3 consists of 14 residues. Per germline, CDR1 SGDLS and CDR2 YYNGEE. The chain joins TRBV9 to TRBJ2-7; the match to TRBD1 covers 9 bases. The specimen was peripheral blood. This sequence originates from a woman between 45 and 60 years old with active or convalescent COVID-19. The DNA of the CDR3 is TGTGCCAGCAGCGCCGGACAGGGGAAGGGCGAGCAGTACTTC. Translated: CASSAGQGKGEQYF.